The 21 T cell receptor beta chains below were found in one sample sequenced in a study of post-analysis software for immune sequencing data. For these TCRs, the target antigens are not known. Overall study results and limits: Among five TRBV segments more frequent in patients than controls were TRBV5-6, TRBV5-1 and TRBV20-1.

Built from TCR beta cDNA, the libraries had unique molecular identifiers in them. TCRdb processed the PCR reads anew with MiXCR; each CDR3 protein has one entry. The data hold about 770,000 distinct CDR3 sequences, with about 43% observed a single time. Sequenced sample: blood. Receptors were obtained from a girl aged 5-17 years with multiple sclerosis.

This clonotype was picked up a small number of times. The chain has TRBV6-2 or TRBV6-3 and TRBJ2-7; 12 bases fit TRBD1. This CDR3 has 12 amino acids. CDR1 is MNHEY and CDR2 is SVGEGT in the germline V gene. Unmatched junction bases numbered 8, after V lost 11 bases and J lost 9 bases. In nucleotides, the CDR3 is TGTGCCTTGGGACAGGGGGCCTTCGGGCAGTACTTC. Its translation is CALGQGAFGQYF.

The rearrangement uses TRBV5-5 and TRBJ1-2; D call uncertain. Germline V gives CDR1 SGHKS, CDR2 YYEKEE (reference sequence). V lost 4 bases and J 4 bases, leaving 11 bases between the germline ends. This CDR3 is 13 amino acids long. The CDR3 coding sequence is TGTGCCAGCAGCCGGGCCGCGGGCTATGGCTACACCTTC. Residues: CASSRAAGYGYTF.

J is TRBJ2-7 and V is TRBV3-1; D tentatively reads TRBD1 or TRBD2 (5 bases each). Trimming stripped 3 bases from V and 2 bases from J, with 11 bases between. Germline V gene data show CDR1 as LGHDT and CDR2 as YNNKEL (reference sequence). The CDR3 runs 14 residues. The CDR3 DNA is TGTGCCAGCAGCCACAACGGGGCCACCTACGAGCAGTACTTC. Its translation is CASSHNGATYEQYF.

The chain is built from TRBV6-1 and TRBJ2-7; TRBD2 matches 7 bases. J gave up 12 bases and V 4 bases, and 18 bases lay outside the gene matches. The CDR3 covers 15 residues. Germline V gene sequence: CDR1 MNHNS, CDR2 SASEGT. The CDR3 coding sequence is TGTGCCAGCAGTGGGACTAGTTCCCTATTTATGGGTCTGTACTTC. This sequence encodes CASSGTSSLFMGLYF.

This clonotype showed up just a few times. The chain is built from TRBV24-1 and TRBJ2-7; TRBD2 is a possible D gene (5 bases). V lost 8 bases and J 3 bases, leaving 13 bases between the germline ends. The CDR3 has 13 residues. Germline CDR1 KGHDR, CDR2 SFDVKD. CDR3 DNA sequence: TGTGCCACCAACCAGCGGAGAAACTACGAGCAGTACTTC. Translated, it gives CATNQRRNYEQYF.

This chain joins TRBV7-2 and TRBJ1-1, with a tentative D call TRBD1 (6 bases). The CDR3 runs to 15 residues. Germline V gene data show CDR1 as SGHTA and CDR2 as FQGNSA. Deletions cut 4 bases from V and 6 bases from J, with 18 bases between. This chain's CDR3 is CASSSRPTGLSEAFF. The CDR3 nucleotides are TGTGCCAGCAGCTCAAGACCTACAGGGTTGTCTGAAGCTTTCTTT.

V is TRBV2 and J is TRBJ2-4; perhaps TRBD2 as D (5 bases). Gene TRBJ2-5 matches the end of the DNA better, so the J call may be wrong. The germline V gene has CDR1 SNHLY and CDR2 FYNNEI. The CDR3 consists of 14 residues. The DNA for the CDR3 is TGTGCCAGCAGTCCCCAAAGCCGGGATTGGACCCAGTACTTC. This gives the protein CASSPQSRDWTQYF.

The V gene is TRBV20-1, the J gene TRBJ2-7; 8 nucleotides agree with TRBD1. CDR1 DFQATT and CDR2 SNEGSKA come from the germline V gene (reference sequence). CDR3 length: 14 residues. Trimming took 3 bases from V and 2 from J; bases not matched to a gene: 6. CDR3 coding DNA: TGCAGTGCTAGGGGACAGGAAACCGCCTACGAGCAGTACTTC. It yields the protein CSARGQETAYEQYF.

This clonotype came up a few times. The chain employs TRBV5-6 and TRBJ2-7; no reliable D call. Deletions cut 4 bases from V and 3 bases from J, with 8 bases between. Germline lookup yields CDR1 SGHDT and CDR2 YYEEEE. This CDR3 is built from 12 residues. CDR3 amino acids: CASSTVDYEQYF. The DNA for the CDR3 is TGTGCCAGCAGCACGGTGGACTACGAGCAGTACTTC.

The CDR3 region has the DNA TGTGCCAGCAGTGATTCGTCAGGGTACGAGCAGTACTTC. Its protein product is CASSDSSGYEQYF. The rearrangement uses TRBV6-1 and TRBJ2-4; D possibly corresponds to TRBD1 (5 bases). The J call may be incorrect, as the DNA end agrees better with TRBJ2-7. Germline CDR1 and CDR2: MNHNS and SASEGT. The CDR3 extends over 13 amino acids.

The J gene is TRBJ2-5, the V gene TRBV20-1; TRBD2 agrees at 7 bases. The CDR3 covers 16 residues. The V and J ends lost 0 bases and 4 bases, in that order; junction bases with no gene match: 11. Germline CDR1 and CDR2: DFQATT and SNEGSKA (reference sequence). DNA of the CDR3: TGCAGTGCTAGAGATTTAAGGACTAGGGTTTCAGAGACCCAGTACTTC. The encoded protein is CSARDLRTRVSETQYF.

This clonotype was observed a few times. This chain links TRBV5-1 with TRBJ2-7; 10 bases fit TRBD2. The germline V gene has CDR1 SGHRS and CDR2 YFSETQ. Unmatched junction bases numbered 6, after V lost 0 bases and J lost 3 bases. The CDR3 has 16 residues. Here the CDR3 DNA reads TGCGCCAGCAGCTTGGACCCGGGACTAGCGAGCTACGAGCAGTACTTC. It translates to CASSLDPGLASYEQYF.

The rearrangement joins TRBV12-3 or TRBV12-4 to TRBJ1-1; TRBD1 is a possible D gene (5 bases). Between the trimmed V and J ends, which lost 7 bases and 4 bases, there was a span of 13 bases. The CDR3 contains 13 residues. The DNA for the CDR3 is TGTGCCAGCACCCCAAGTGGGGGCACTGAAGCTTTCTTT. This codes for CASTPSGGTEAFF.

The chain combines TRBV3-1 with TRBJ1-5; 9 bases fit TRBD1. CDR1 LGHDT and CDR2 YNNKEL come from the germline V gene (reference sequence). CDR3 length: 19 residues. V shed 2 bases, J shed 6 bases, and the junction held 17 bases outside the gene matches. CDR3 nucleotide sequence: TGTGCCAGCAGCCAATCCCCCCGCCTCCTACAGGGGGCGAGTCAGCCCCAGCATTTT. It translates to CASSQSPRLLQGASQPQHF.

The V gene is TRBV11-1, the J gene TRBJ1-4, with D maybe TRBD1 (6 bases). Trimming took 5 bases from V and 7 from J, leaving 14 bases between them. Germline V gene data show CDR1 as SGHAT and CDR2 as FQDESV (reference sequence). CDR3 length: 14 amino acids. Here the CDR3 reads CASSRQEDGEKLFF. The CDR3 DNA reads TGTGCCAGCAGCCGACAGGAGGATGGTGAAAAACTGTTTTTT.

This rearrangement joins TRBV19 to TRBJ1-5; D is unresolved. The CDR3 runs 15 residues. Germline values: CDR1 LNHDA, CDR2 SQIVND (reference sequence). V was clipped by 6 bases and J by 6 bases, with 18 bases between them. CDR3 nucleotides: TGTGCCAGTAGCCTTGGCCAGGCCGGAGGTCAGCCCCAGCATTTT. It yields the protein CASSLGQAGGQPQHF.

J is TRBJ1-1 and V is TRBV19; 9 nucleotides align to TRBD1. Germline lookup yields CDR1 LNHDA and CDR2 SQIVND (reference sequence). V shed 5 bases and J 5 bases; nucleotides not matched to a gene: 6. The CDR3 covers 14 residues. Written as DNA, the CDR3 is TGTGCCAGTAGTTACAACAGGGGGCGAACTGAAGCTTTCTTT. Protein: CASSYNRGRTEAFF.

This clonotype was found a few times. This chain connects TRBV12-3 or TRBV12-4 to TRBJ2-5; possible D gene TRBD1, 6 bases. With the DNA end fitting TRBJ2-7 better, the J assignment may be wrong. CDR3 size: 12 residues. Here the CDR3 reads CASSFGTLEQYF. The CDR3 nucleotides read TGTGCCAGCAGTTTTGGGACACTCGAGCAGTACTTC.

As for this clonotype: A read error may account for a junction end that differs from germline. The chain is built from TRBV19 and TRBJ2-3, with 7 bases lining up with TRBD2. The CDR3 length is 17 residues. CDR1 and CDR2 from the germline V gene are LNHDA and SQIVND (reference sequence). The CDR3 DNA reads TGTGACAGTAACCTCGGCGGGAGCAGAGTAAGGACAGATACGCAGTATTTT. Translation: CDSNLGGSRVRTDTQYF.

This chain uses TRBV12-3 or TRBV12-4 with TRBJ1-1; D is ambiguous. V gave up 7 bases and J gave up 6 bases, with 18 bases separating them. The CDR3 length is 14 residues. The CDR3 sequence is CASTSVWAGAEAFF. CDR3 DNA: TGTGCCAGCACCTCGGTCTGGGCGGGAGCTGAAGCTTTCTTT.

This clonotype was seen only once. The chain links TRBV5-1 to TRBJ2-7, with TRBD2 identical over 15 bases. Germline CDR1 and CDR2: SGHRS and YFSETQ. This CDR3 has 17 amino acids. V lost 4 bases to trimming and J lost 2 bases; unmatched junction nucleotides: 7. CDR3 DNA: TGCGCCAGCAGCCCCGGACTAGCGGGAGGGTCCGCCTACGAGCAGTACTTC. This gives the protein CASSPGLAGGSAYEQYF.